These 18 T cell receptor beta chains originate from one sample sequenced in a study of T cells expressing NK-cell markers. Using the 5' RACE reads, TCRdb records one entry per CDR3 protein without DNA. The sample totals 140,000 or so distinct CDR3 sequences; its top ten clones hold more than 10%. The sequenced material came from blood T cells: a sorted CD56 or NKG2C T cell subset, CD4+ or CD8+ T cells, or bulk PBMC T cells (not recorded which). Source of these receptors: a man between 18 and 35 years old in good health.

The rearrangement joins TRBV27 to TRBJ2-2; the D call of TRBD2 rests on TCRdb alone, since no DNA is present to check it. Per the germline V gene, CDR1 is MNHEY and CDR2 is SMNVEV (reference sequence). CDR3 length equals 16 residues. The CDR3 spells CASSRGTSGKGGELFF.

The rearrangement links TRBV6-1 to TRBJ2-7; there is no DNA to check the TCRdb D call of TRBD2. Germline V gene lookup returns CDR1 MNHNS and CDR2 SASEGT. There are 13 residues in the CDR3. The CDR3 loop is CASGRGKGYEQYF.

The V and J genes are TRBV12-3 or TRBV12-4 and TRBJ2-1; the D call of TRBD2 rests on TCRdb alone, since no DNA is present to check it. The CDR3 loop spans 14 amino acids. The CDR3 is CASSQLGLYNEQFF.

The chain carries TRBV5-8 and TRBJ2-1; TCRdb's D gene call, TRBD2, goes unchecked for lack of DNA. CDR3 size: 16 residues. Germline V gene lookup returns CDR1 SGHTS and CDR2 YDEGEE. CDR3 region: CASSRGTSVIGEEQFF.

The CDR3 region is CASSFLGGNYEQYF. This chain links TRBV5-4 with TRBJ2-7; TCRdb returns TRBD1, unconfirmable since there is no DNA. Germline values: CDR1 SGHNT, CDR2 YYREEE (reference sequence). There are 14 residues in the CDR3.

The chain joins TRBV7-2 to TRBJ1-2; TCRdb proposes TRBD1, but this gene call is untestable without DNA. The CDR3 has 13 residues. The germline V gene has CDR1 SGHTA and CDR2 FQGNSA. The CDR3 protein is CASSLGQGPGYTF.

The chain combines TRBV29-1 with TRBJ1-1; TCRdb names TRBD1, which stays unverified in the absence of DNA. CDR3 length: 11 residues. Germline V gene data show CDR1 as SQVTM and CDR2 as ANQGSEA. The chain's CDR3 is CSVPGRLEAFF. The entire variable domain, with the rest obtained from reference TRBV29-1 and TRBJ1-1, is as follows: SAVISQKPSRDICQRGTSLTIQCQVDSQVTMMFWYRQQPGQSLTLIATANQGSEATYESGFVIDKFPISRPNLTFSTLTVSNMSPEDSSIYLCSVPGRLEAFFGQGTRLTVV.

The chain links TRBV20-1 to TRBJ2-7; the TCRdb D gene call, TRBD2, has no DNA to confirm it. The CDR3 totals 13 residues. The germline V gene has CDR1 DFQATT and CDR2 SNEGSKA (reference sequence). The CDR3 protein is CSVTGLEAYEQYF.

This chain links TRBV12-3 or TRBV12-4 with TRBJ2-7; the TRBD1 assignment by TCRdb is unverifiable without DNA. The CDR3 is 15 amino acids. The CDR3: CASSTLGGSNYEQYF.

This chain joins TRBV27 and TRBJ2-5; as DNA is missing, the TRBD2 call by TCRdb cannot be tested. The CDR3 totals 15 residues. Germline loops: CDR1 MNHEY, CDR2 SMNVEV (reference sequence). The CDR3 is CASSSPYEARETQYF.

The V and J genes are TRBV19 and TRBJ2-2; TCRdb gives TRBD2 as the D gene, but with no DNA this cannot be confirmed. The germline gives CDR1 LNHDA, CDR2 SQIVND (reference sequence). The CDR3 sequence is 15 residues long. The CDR3 protein is CASSSGGGNTGELFF. The variable domain in full, completed from reference TRBV19 and TRBJ2-2, reads DGGITQSPKYLFRKEGQNVTLSCEQNLNHDAMYWYRQDPGQGLRLIYYSQIVNDFQKGDIAEGYSVSREKKESFPLTVTSAQKNPTAFYLCASSSGGGNTGELFFGEGSRLTVL.

The chain has TRBV11-2 and TRBJ2-1; with no DNA, the TCRdb D assignment of TRBD1 cannot be verified. The CDR3 covers 16 residues. Germline CDR1 reads SGHAT; CDR2 reads FQNNGV. The CDR3 protein is CASSRLGTVPYNEQFF.

V gene TRBV3-1 combines with J gene TRBJ2-1; TCRdb names TRBD2, which stays unverified in the absence of DNA. Germline loops: CDR1 LGHDT, CDR2 YNNKEL (reference sequence). The CDR3 extends over 14 amino acids. The CDR3 sequence: CASSKGLAPHEQFF.

The chain couples TRBV24-1 to TRBJ2-2; TCRdb's D call of TRBD1 is untestable without DNA. The length of the CDR3 is 18 residues. Germline CDR1 and CDR2: KGHDR and SFDVKD. CDR3: CATGRGIRDREFTGELFF.

This sequence joins TRBV20-1 and TRBJ1-3. Per the germline V gene, CDR1 is DFQATT and CDR2 is SNEGSKA (reference sequence). The CDR3 spans 14 residues. The CDR3: CSARDTASGNTIYF.

The CDR3 reads CASSLVLAGVRDEQFF. The V and J genes are TRBV5-6 and TRBJ2-1; the D call of TRBD2 rests on TCRdb alone, since no DNA is present to check it. CDR3 length: 16 residues. CDR1 is SGHDT, CDR2 YYEEEE, per germline.

The genes are TRBV6-5 and TRBJ2-7; checking the TCRdb D call of TRBD1 is not possible without DNA. Germline V CDR1 and CDR2: MNHEY, SVGAGI. This CDR3 comprises 15 residues. The chain's CDR3 is CASSYSWTGYHEQYF.

V usage is TRBV12-3 or TRBV12-4 and J usage is TRBJ2-3; absent DNA, TCRdb's TRBD2 call cannot be checked. This CDR3 comprises 16 residues. The CDR3 is CASIEGLAGPTDTQYF.